One sample yielded the 14 T cell receptor beta chains listed below, sequenced in a study of blood T cell repertoires in COVID-19. TCRdb keeps only in-frame clones here, not all; method: immunoSEQ multiplex PCR. This table has about 150,000 clones, around 80% appearing once. Material: PBMCs or T cells enriched from blood (not recorded which). The receptors stem from a woman between 65 and 79 years old in a cohort exposed to, infected with or recovered from COVID-19 (not recorded which).

The V and J genes are TRBV3-1 (or the pseudogene TRBV3-2) and TRBJ1-3; D uncertain. The CDR3 is made up of 15 amino acids. The germline V gene encodes CDR1 LGHDT and CDR2 YNNKEL (reference sequence). Trimming removed 2 bases at V and 0 bases at J, with 8 bases between. CDR3 in DNA: TGTGCCAGCAGCCAACAGACACTCTCTGGAAACACCATATATTTT. It translates to CASSQQTLSGNTIYF.

As to this clone: At the DNA level, this CDR3 is encoded by other sequences in the same sample as well. The chain combines TRBV7-2 with TRBJ2-7; TRBD2 agrees at 10 bases. Germline V gene sequence: CDR1 SGHTA, CDR2 FQGNSA. The CDR3 is made up of 14 amino acids. V shed 2 bases, J shed 7 bases, and the junction held 5 bases outside the gene matches. The CDR3 sequence is CASSLLAGAGEQYF. CDR3 DNA sequence: TGTGCCAGCAGCTTACTAGCGGGAGCGGGTGAGCAGTACTTC.

V usage is TRBV28 and J usage is TRBJ2-5, with a weak D call TRBD2 (8 bases). V was shortened by 2 bases and J by 8 bases, with 18 bases between the two germline ends. CDR3 length equals 15 residues. CDR1 and CDR2 from the germline V gene are MDHEN and SYDVKM. The CDR3 loop reads CASSLSGSRGQTQYF. As DNA, the CDR3 is TGTGCCAGCAGTTTAAGCGGGAGTAGGGGGCAAACCCAGTACTTC.

The chain links TRBV29-1 to TRBJ2-1; 9 bases are shared with TRBD2. Germline values: CDR1 SQVTM, CDR2 ANQGSEA. The CDR3 extends over 15 amino acids. The J segment lost 1 base and the V segment lost 6 bases, leaving 7 bases of the junction unmatched. The DNA for the CDR3 is TGCAGCGTAGCGGGAGGACTCACATCCTACAATGAGCAGTTCTTC. Translated: CSVAGGLTSYNEQFF.

CDR3 nucleotides: TGCGCCAGCAGCGGGACTAGCGGGAGGGCCGTAGAGACCCAGTACTTC. Protein product: CASSGTSGRAVETQYF. This sequence joins TRBV5-1 and TRBJ2-5; 16 nucleotides line up with TRBD2. With V trimmed by 4 bases and J by 4 bases, 4 bases remained unmatched. The CDR3 is made up of 16 amino acids. CDR1 and CDR2 (germline): SGHRS, YFSETQ.

This clone has only a few counts. This chain uses TRBV11-3 with TRBJ2-7, with a weak D call TRBD1 (5 bases). Trimming cost V 6 bases and J 2 bases, with 8 bases left between them. The CDR3 runs to 12 residues. Germline values: CDR1 SGHNT, CDR2 YENEEA. CDR3 nucleotide sequence: TGTGCCAGCAGGCAGGGCACCTACGAGCAGTACTTC. This sequence encodes CASRQGTYEQYF.

The chain is built from TRBV5-5 and TRBJ2-3; 10 positions agree with TRBD1. CDR1 is SGHKS, CDR2 YYEKEE, per germline (reference sequence). The CDR3 has 16 residues. The ends lost 4 bases at V and 3 bases at J; junction bases unmatched: 8. This chain's CDR3 is CASSLPGQGWTDTQYF. DNA for the CDR3: TGTGCCAGCAGCCTACCGGGACAGGGGTGGACAGATACGCAGTATTTT.

V gene TRBV2 combines with J gene TRBJ1-5; D unclear. The CDR3 is made up of 17 amino acids. The ends were cut back, 5 bases at V and 0 bases at J, with 17 bases in the middle. Germline CDR1 reads SNHLY; CDR2 reads FYNNEI. In nucleotides, the CDR3 is TGTGCCAGCAGTTACAGACGTAACTTCTATAGCAATCAGCCCCAGCATTTT. Its protein product is CASSYRRNFYSNQPQHF.

The chain joins TRBV6-5 to TRBJ1-5; perhaps TRBD1 as D (6 bases). Germline V CDR1 and CDR2: MNHEY, SVGAGI. CDR3 size: 14 residues. With 6 bases removed from V and 3 bases from J, the gap between germline ends came to 12 bases. This CDR3 reads CASSRTVYNQPQHF. The CDR3 bases are TGTGCCAGCAGCCGGACAGTCTACAATCAGCCCCAGCATTTT.

The V gene is TRBV4-3, the J gene TRBJ1-2, with 8 nucleotides matching TRBD1. CDR1 is LGHNA and CDR2 is YSLEER in the germline V gene. With V trimmed by 4 bases and J by 4 bases, 8 bases remained unmatched. The CDR3 extends over 15 amino acids. The CDR3 here is CASSPETGATYGYTF. In DNA form, the CDR3 reads TGCGCCAGCAGCCCCGAGACAGGGGCTACCTATGGCTACACCTTC.

V is TRBV19 and J is TRBJ2-3, with TRBD2 matching 10 bases. Germline CDR1 and CDR2: LNHDA and SQIVND (reference sequence). This CDR3 region has 16 residues. V trimming: 3 bases; J trimming: 2 bases; junction bases outside the gene matches: 5. CDR3 DNA: TGTGCCAGTAGTATGGGGCTAGCGGGGGCCACAGATACGCAGTATTTT. Translation gives CASSMGLAGATDTQYF.

A few counts support this clone. The rearrangement joins TRBV5-1 to TRBJ2-5; 9 bases are shared with TRBD2. The CDR3 is 17 residues long. Germline CDR1 reads SGHRS; CDR2 reads YFSETQ. The J segment lost 0 bases and the V segment lost 0 bases, leaving 6 bases of the junction unmatched. The CDR3: CASSLARGLADQETQYF. The CDR3 DNA reads as TGCGCCAGCAGCTTGGCCCGGGGACTAGCAGACCAAGAGACCCAGTACTTC. Complete variable domain (other parts from reference TRBV5-1 and TRBJ2-5): KAGVTQTPRYLIKTRGQQVTLSCSPISGHRSVSWYQQTPGQGLQFLFEYFSETQRNKGNFPGRFSGRQFSNSRSEMNVSTLELGDSALYLCASSLARGLADQETQYFGPGTRLLVL.

The CDR3 sequence: CASRSGTENNSPLHF. The CDR3 DNA sequence: TGTGCCAGCAGAAGTGGGACAGAAAATAATTCACCCCTCCACTTT. The chain combines TRBV2 with TRBJ1-6; 7 bases are a match to TRBD1. V gave up 6 bases and J gave up 5 bases; unmatched junction bases: 7. Per the germline V gene, CDR1 is SNHLY and CDR2 is FYNNEI. The CDR3 runs to 15 residues.

The CDR3 loop is CASSYGQYYEQYF. CDR3 coding DNA: TGTGCCAGCAGTTACGGACAGTACTACGAGCAGTACTTC. The chain recombines TRBV6-2 or TRBV6-3 with TRBJ2-7, with a tentative D call TRBD1 (6 bases). The length of the CDR3 is 13 residues. Trimming pared 2 bases from V and 3 bases from J, leaving 8 bases between. Germline CDR1 MNHEY, CDR2 SVGEGT.